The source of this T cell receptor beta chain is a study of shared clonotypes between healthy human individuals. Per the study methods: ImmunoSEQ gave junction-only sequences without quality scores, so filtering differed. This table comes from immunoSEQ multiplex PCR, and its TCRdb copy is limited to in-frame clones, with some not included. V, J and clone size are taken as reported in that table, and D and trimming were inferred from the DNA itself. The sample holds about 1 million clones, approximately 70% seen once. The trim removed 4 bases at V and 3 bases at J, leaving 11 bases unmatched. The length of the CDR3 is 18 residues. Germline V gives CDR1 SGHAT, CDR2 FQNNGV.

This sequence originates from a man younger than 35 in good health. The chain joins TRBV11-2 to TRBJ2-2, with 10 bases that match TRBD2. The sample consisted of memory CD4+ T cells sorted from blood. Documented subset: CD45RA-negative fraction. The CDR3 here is CASSSNYRAGGHTGELFF. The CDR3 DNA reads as TGTGCCAGCAGCTCCAATTATCGAGCGGGGGGGCACACCGGGGAGCTGTTTTTT.